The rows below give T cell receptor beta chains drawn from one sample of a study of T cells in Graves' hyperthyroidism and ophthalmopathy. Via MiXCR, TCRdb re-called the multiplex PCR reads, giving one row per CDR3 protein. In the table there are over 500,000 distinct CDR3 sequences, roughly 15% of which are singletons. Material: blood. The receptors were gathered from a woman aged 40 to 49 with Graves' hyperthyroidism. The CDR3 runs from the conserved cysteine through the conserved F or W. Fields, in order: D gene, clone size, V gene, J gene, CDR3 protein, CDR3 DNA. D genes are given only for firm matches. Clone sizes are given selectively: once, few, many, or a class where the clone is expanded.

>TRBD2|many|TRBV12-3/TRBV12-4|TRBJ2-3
CANSSSGTTDTQYF
TGTGCCAACAGTTCTAGCGGGACCACAGATACGCAGTATTTT
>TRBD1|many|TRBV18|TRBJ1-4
CASSPDRVGEKLFF
TGTGCCAGCTCACCAGACAGGGTTGGGGAAAAACTGTTTTTT
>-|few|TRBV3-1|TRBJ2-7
CASSQDRFGPYEQCF
TGTGCCAGCAGCCAAGACAGGTTCGGCCCCTACGAGCAGTGCTTC
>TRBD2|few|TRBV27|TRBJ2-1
CASSPRGAGLLDNEQFF
TGTGCCAGCAGTCCCCGAGGAGCGGGACTGCTGGACAATGAGCAGTTCTTC
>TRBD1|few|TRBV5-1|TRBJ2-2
CASRRGQVNTGELFF
TGCGCCAGCAGAAGGGGACAGGTTAACACCGGGGAGCTGTTTTTT
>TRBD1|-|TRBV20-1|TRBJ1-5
CSAREGDRAIYSNQPQHF
TGCAGTGCTAGAGAGGGAGACAGGGCGATTTATAGCAATCAGCCCCAGCATTTT
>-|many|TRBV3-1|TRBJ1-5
CASSQDTGKQPQHF
TGTGCCAGCAGCCAAGATACGGGGAAACAGCCCCAGCATTTT
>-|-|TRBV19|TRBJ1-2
CASSIEMSDGYTF
TGTGCCAGTAGTATAGAGATGAGCGATGGCTACACCTTC
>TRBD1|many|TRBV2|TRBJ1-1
CASSGQGRRTEAFF
TGTGCCAGCAGTGGACAGGGGCGGCGGACTGAAGCTTTCTTT
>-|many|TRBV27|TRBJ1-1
CASSYASPNTEAFF
TGTGCCAGCAGTTATGCCAGCCCGAACACTGAAGCTTTCTTT
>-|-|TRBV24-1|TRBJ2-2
CATSPSYGELFF
TGTGCCACCAGTCCCTCTTACGGGGAGCTGTTTTTT
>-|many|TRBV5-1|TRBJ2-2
CASSLGRESGGELFF
TGCGCCAGCAGCTTGGGTCGGGAGAGCGGCGGGGAGCTGTTTTTT
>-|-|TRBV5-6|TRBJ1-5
CASSSKDGNQPQHF
TGTGCCAGCAGCTCCAAGGACGGAAATCAGCCCCAGCATTTT
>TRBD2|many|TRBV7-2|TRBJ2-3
CASSLLSSGKDTQYF
TGTGCCAGCAGCTTACTTTCTAGCGGGAAAGATACGCAGTATTTT
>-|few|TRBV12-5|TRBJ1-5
CASGSGYSNQPQHF
TGTGCTAGTGGTTCCGGCTATAGCAATCAGCCCCAGCATTTT
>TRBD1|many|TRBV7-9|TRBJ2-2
CASSSGTGVAGELFF
TGTGCCAGCAGCTCGGGGACAGGGGTCGCCGGGGAGCTGTTTTTT
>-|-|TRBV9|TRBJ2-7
CASSLGGEGQGVYEQYF
TGTGCCAGCAGCCTAGGAGGGGAAGGGCAGGGAGTCTACGAGCAGTACTTC
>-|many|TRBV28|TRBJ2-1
CASSLEAGTYNEQFF
TGTGCCAGCAGTTTGGAGGCAGGGACCTACAATGAGCAGTTCTTC
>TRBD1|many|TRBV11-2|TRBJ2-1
CASSKDRDEQFF
TGTGCCAGCAGCAAAGACAGGGATGAGCAGTTCTTC
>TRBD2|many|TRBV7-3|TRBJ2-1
CASSPRVWLAGGPNEQFF
TGTGCCAGCAGCCCCCGAGTTTGGCTAGCGGGAGGGCCCAATGAGCAGTTCTTC
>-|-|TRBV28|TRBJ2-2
CASFELFF
TGTGCCAGCTTCGAGCTGTTTTTT
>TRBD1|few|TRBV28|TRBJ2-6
CASSGRTGAQAVRANVLTF
TGTGCCAGCAGTGGACGGACAGGGGCACAAGCCGTGCGGGCCAACGTCCTGACTTTC
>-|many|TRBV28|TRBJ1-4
CASRGRSNEKLFF
TGTGCCAGCAGGGGCAGGTCTAATGAAAAACTGTTTTTT
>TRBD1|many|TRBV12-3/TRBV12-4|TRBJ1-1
CASSPRDRVTEAFF
TGTGCCAGCAGTCCCCGGGACAGGGTCACTGAAGCTTTCTTT
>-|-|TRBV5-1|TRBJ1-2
CASSFESGNNGYTF
TGCGCCAGCAGCTTTGAGTCAGGGAATAATGGCTACACCTTC
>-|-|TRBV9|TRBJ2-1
CASSQSDLYNEQFF
TGTGCCAGCAGCCAATCGGACCTTTACAATGAGCAGTTCTTC
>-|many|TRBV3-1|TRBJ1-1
CASSQANRDEAFF
TGTGCCAGCAGCCAAGCAAACAGGGACGAAGCTTTCTTT
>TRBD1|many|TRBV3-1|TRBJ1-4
CASSHLSVRTGGQKLFF
TGTGCCAGCAGCCACTTAAGTGTGCGGACAGGGGGCCAAAAACTGTTTTTT
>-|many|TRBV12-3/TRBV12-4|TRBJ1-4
CASSFETTNEKLFF
TGTGCCAGCAGTTTTGAGACAACTAATGAAAAACTGTTTTTT
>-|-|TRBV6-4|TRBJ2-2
CASSDVRHTGELFF
TGTGCCAGCAGTGACGTCAGGCACACCGGGGAGCTGTTTTTT
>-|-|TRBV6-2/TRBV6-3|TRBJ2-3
CASSRDLTPDTQYF
TGTGCCAGCAGTCGGGACTTGACTCCAGATACGCAGTATTTT
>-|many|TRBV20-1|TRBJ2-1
CSAREGRDPYNEQFF
TGCAGTGCTAGAGAGGGACGGGATCCCTACAATGAGCAGTTCTTC
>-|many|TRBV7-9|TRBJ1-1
CASIPSAAMNTEAFF
TGTGCCAGCATACCCTCGGCAGCCATGAACACTGAAGCTTTCTTT
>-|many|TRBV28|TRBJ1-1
CASSTDMNTEAFF
TGTGCCAGCAGTACGGACATGAACACTGAAGCTTTCTTT
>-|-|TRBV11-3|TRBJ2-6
CASGMNSGANVLTF
TGTGCCAGCGGAATGAACTCTGGGGCCAACGTCCTGACTTTC
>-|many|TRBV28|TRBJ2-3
CASSLSLPSTDTQYF
TGTGCCAGCAGTTTATCCCTACCTAGCACAGATACGCAGTATTTT
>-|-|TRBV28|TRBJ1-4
CASRAGTILGGEKLFF
TGTGCCAGCAGGGCCGGGACAATCCTAGGGGGTGAAAAACTGTTTTTT
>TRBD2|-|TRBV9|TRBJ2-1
CASSETGTSGPEQFF
TGTGCCAGCAGCGAGACCGGGACTAGCGGGCCGGAGCAGTTCTTC
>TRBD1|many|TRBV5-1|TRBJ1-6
CASSDTGQGESSPLHF
TGCGCCAGCAGCGATACGGGACAGGGGGAAAGTTCACCCCTCCACTTT
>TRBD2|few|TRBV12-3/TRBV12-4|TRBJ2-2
CASTERERTGELFF
TGTGCTAGTACTGAGCGGGAGCGCACCGGGGAGCTGTTTTTT
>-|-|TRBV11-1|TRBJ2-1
CASSATFGNEQFF
TGTGCCAGCAGCGCTACGTTCGGCAATGAGCAGTTCTTC
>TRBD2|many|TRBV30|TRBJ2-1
CAWSKPGTSGRTVEQFF
TGTGCCTGGAGTAAACCCGGGACTAGCGGGAGAACGGTTGAGCAGTTCTTC
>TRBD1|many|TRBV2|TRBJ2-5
CASSGGAGGGETQYF
TGTGCCAGCAGTGGGGGGGCAGGGGGCGGAGAGACCCAGTACTTC
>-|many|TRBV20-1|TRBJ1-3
CSARVAGAGNTIYF
TGCAGTGCTAGAGTGGCAGGAGCAGGAAACACCATATATTTT
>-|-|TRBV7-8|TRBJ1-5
CASSARAGEYQPQHF
TGTGCCAGCAGCGCCCGCGCGGGCGAATATCAGCCCCAGCATTTT
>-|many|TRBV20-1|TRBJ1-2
CSAGSDSFYGYTF
TGCAGTGCTGGATCGGACAGCTTCTATGGCTACACCTTC
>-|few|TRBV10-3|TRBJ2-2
CAIANRDNTGELFF
TGTGCCATCGCCAACAGGGATAACACCGGGGAGCTGTTTTTT
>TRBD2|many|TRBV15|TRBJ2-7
CATSSHAGGPYEQYF
TGTGCCACCAGCAGTCACGCGGGAGGGCCTTACGAGCAGTACTTC
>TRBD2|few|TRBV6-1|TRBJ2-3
CASHSLAEETDTQYF
TGTGCCAGCCATTCGCTAGCGGAAGAGACAGATACGCAGTATTTT
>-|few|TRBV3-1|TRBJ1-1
CASTRGGQDTEAFF
TGTGCCAGCACCCGTGGGGGGCAGGACACTGAAGCTTTCTTT